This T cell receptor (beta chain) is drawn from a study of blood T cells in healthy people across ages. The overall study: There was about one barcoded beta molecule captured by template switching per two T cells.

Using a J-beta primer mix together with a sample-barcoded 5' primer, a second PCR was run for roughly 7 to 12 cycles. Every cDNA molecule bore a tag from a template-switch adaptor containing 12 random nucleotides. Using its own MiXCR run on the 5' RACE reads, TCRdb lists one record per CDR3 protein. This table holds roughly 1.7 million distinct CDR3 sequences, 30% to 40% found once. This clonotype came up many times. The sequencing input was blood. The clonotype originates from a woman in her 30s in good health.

The chain's CDR3 is CASSVEGNPRTDTQYF. CDR3 sequence (DNA): TGTGCCAGCAGCGTAGAAGGAAATCCGAGGACAGATACGCAGTATTTT. The chain couples TRBV9 to TRBJ2-3; D remains ambiguous. V dropped 0 bases and J dropped 3 bases, with 14 bases sitting between them. Germline CDR1 is SGDLS and CDR2 is YYNGEE. CDR3 length: 16 amino acids.